The present TCR beta chain was sequenced within a study of CD8+CD57+ T cells in acquired aplastic anemia. Background on the study: DNA per sorted CD4+ or CD8+ sample ranged roughly 0.19 to 27.4 ug, averaging around 3.1 ug.

In the case of this clonotype: The antigen is not known.

The CDR3 loop spans 16 amino acids. Findings and caveats of the study: Patients had roughly 29 CD8+ CDR3 sequences in common with controls (the shared set).

Genomic DNA was employed as the template in profiling TCR beta VDJ and CDR3. TCRdb re-called the reads through MiXCR, storing one row per CDR3 protein. The table includes hundreds of thousands of distinct CDR3 sequences, around 68% detected once. The sample taken for sequencing was sorted CD4+, CD8+, or CD8+CD57+ T cells (not recorded which) from PBMCs. The clonotype comes from a human donor in good health, serving as a control. This rearrangement joins TRBV3-2 to TRBJ2-3; the table's D gene call, TRBD2, was not cross checked with the DNA. TRBV3-2 is labeled a pseudogene. CDR3 in DNA: TGTGCCAGCAGCCCCAGCGGGGGGGCTTGGGCAGATACGCAGTATTTT. It translates to CASSPSGGAWADTQYF.